The 18 T cell receptor beta chains below come from one sample, sequenced in a study of shared clonotypes between healthy human individuals. The assay was immunoSEQ multiplex PCR, and TCRdb's table has in-frame clones only and misses some. The sample comprises under 2,000,000 clones, about 94% of which are singletons, and roughly 1% rests with the top ten. Naive CD8 cells comprised CD45RO-negative, CCR7-positively selected cells, excluding terminally differentiated effector memory CD45RA+ cells. Sequencing input: naive CD8+ T cells sorted from blood. The source of these receptors is a man aged 18 to 29 in good health.

The chain uses TRBV27 and TRBJ1-1; D is possibly TRBD1 (5 bases). V lost 10 bases and J lost 4, with 16 bases in between. The CDR3 has 13 amino acids. Germline values: CDR1 MNHEY, CDR2 SMNVEV (reference sequence). The CDR3 loop is CATKYGASTEAFF. CDR3 DNA sequence: TGTGCCACCAAATACGGGGCTAGCACTGAAGCTTTCTTT.

The CDR3 region is CASSEAEAGWESTEAFF. CDR3 DNA: TGTGCCAGCAGTGAAGCGGAGGCAGGGTGGGAGAGCACTGAAGCTTTCTTT. The chain couples TRBV6-1 to TRBJ1-1; perhaps TRBD1 as D (5 bases). CDR1 MNHNS and CDR2 SASEGT come from the germline V gene. The CDR3 length is 17 residues. Trimming stripped 0 bases from V and 4 bases from J, with 18 bases between.

The chain employs TRBV7-9 and TRBJ2-7; 8 nucleotides line up with TRBD1. V dropped 3 bases and J dropped 2; count of bases not matched to a gene: 6. Germline V gene sequence: CDR1 SEHNR, CDR2 FQNEAQ (reference sequence). The CDR3 is made up of 15 amino acids. CDR3 nucleotide sequence: TGTGCCAGCAGCTTGCAAGACAGGGGCGCCTACGAGCAGTACTTC. Encoded protein: CASSLQDRGAYEQYF.

This chain uses TRBV5-4 with TRBJ2-7; 8 nucleotides agree with TRBD2. The CDR3 totals 14 residues. The junction had 6 bases not matched to a gene; V was cut back by 4 bases and J by 3 bases. Germline lookup yields CDR1 SGHNT and CDR2 YYREEE (reference sequence). CDR3 nucleotide sequence: TGTGCCAGCAGCCGGGAGCGGGGGTTCTACGAGCAGTACTTC. This sequence encodes CASSRERGFYEQYF.

The chain is built from TRBV4-1 and TRBJ1-4; D gene ambiguous. This CDR3 is built from 15 residues. CDR1 is MGHRA and CDR2 is YSYEKL in the germline V gene. V was trimmed by 1 base and J by 2 bases, leaving 8 bases between them. The CDR3 loop is CASSQAGRTNEKLFF. In DNA form, the CDR3 reads TGCGCCAGCAGCCAAGCGGGAAGGACTAATGAAAAACTGTTTTTT.

The chain is built from TRBV10-2 and TRBJ2-7; D call uncertain. This CDR3 region has 16 residues. Trimming left V 0 bases short and J 7 bases short, with 19 bases between. Germline assignment: CDR1 WSHSY and CDR2 SAAADI. The CDR3 nucleotides read TGCGCCAGCAGTGAGTCGACGGCGATCATGGCTTTGGAGCAGTACTTC. Translation gives CASSESTAIMALEQYF.

The chain links TRBV6-4 to TRBJ2-1, with 8 bases that match TRBD2. The CDR3 length is 14 residues. Germline loops: CDR1 MRHNA, CDR2 SNTAGT. Trimming removed 4 bases from V and 10 bases from J; junction bases left unmatched: 9. In DNA, the CDR3 is TGTGCCAGCAGTGCCTTTACGGGGGGGGCCGAGCAGTTCTTC. Encoded protein: CASSAFTGGAEQFF.

The gene calls are TRBV27 and TRBJ2-7; TRBD1 matches at 9 bases. The CDR3 is 14 residues long. In germline, CDR1 is MNHEY, CDR2 SMNVEV (reference sequence). The junction had 8 bases not matched to a gene; V was cut back by 7 bases and J by 4 bases. This CDR3 reads CASTSGQGLYEQYF. CDR3 bases: TGTGCCAGCACCTCGGGACAGGGACTTTACGAGCAGTACTTC.

The gene calls are TRBV15 and TRBJ1-2, with D tentatively TRBD1 (6 bases). This CDR3 region has 13 residues. Per germline, CDR1 LNHNV and CDR2 YYDKDF (reference sequence). V was shortened by 4 bases and J by 3 bases, with 9 bases between the two germline ends. CDR3 nucleotide sequence: TGTGCCACCAGCACGGACAGCTACTATGGCTACACCTTC. It is translated as CATSTDSYYGYTF.

The chain uses TRBV5-1 and TRBJ2-7; D ambiguous. V was pared by 0 bases and J by 2 bases, with 6 bases between. The length of the CDR3 is 13 residues. From germline, CDR1 is SGHRS and CDR2 YFSETQ. The DNA for the CDR3 is TGCGCCAGCAGCTTGGTAGAAACCTACGAGCAGTACTTC. This gives the protein CASSLVETYEQYF.

About this clone: This CDR3 is also generated by other DNA sequences in the sample. This rearrangement joins TRBV4-1 to TRBJ2-3; D perhaps matches TRBD2 (6 bases). Trimming pared 1 base from V and 5 bases from J, leaving 7 bases between. CDR1 and CDR2 from the germline V gene are MGHRA and YSYEKL. The CDR3 covers 13 residues. As DNA, the CDR3 is TGCGCCAGCAGCCAAGGGAGGGGAGATACGCAGTATTTT. Translated: CASSQGRGDTQYF.

V and J are TRBV19 and TRBJ1-2, with D unresolved. The CDR3 is 16 residues long. Germline V gives CDR1 LNHDA, CDR2 SQIVND (reference sequence). V was cut by 3 bases and J by 5 bases, with 19 bases left in between. The CDR3 bases are TGTGCCAGTAGTATTCATTGGGCGGAGGCGGAATATGGCTACACCTTC. This gives the protein CASSIHWAEAEYGYTF. Combining the CDR3 with reference TRBV19 and TRBJ1-2 gives the whole variable domain DGGITQSPKYLFRKEGQNVTLSCEQNLNHDAMYWYRQDPGQGLRLIYYSQIVNDFQKGDIAEGYSVSREKKESFPLTVTSAQKNPTAFYLCASSIHWAEAEYGYTFGSGTRLTVV.

J is TRBJ1-5 and V is TRBV10-1; 10 nucleotides agree with TRBD1. The length of the CDR3 is 19 residues. Looked up from germline, CDR1 is WNHNN and CDR2 is SYGVQD (reference sequence). Trimming cost V 7 bases and J 5 bases; bases outside gene matches: 20. CDR3 region: CASTPGGTGDLPRDQPQHF. The CDR3, as DNA: TGCGCCAGCACCCCGGGGGGGACAGGGGATCTCCCCCGCGATCAGCCCCAGCATTTT.

This clone was recorded only once. V usage is TRBV7-9 and J usage is TRBJ2-7; unclear D gene. The CDR3 consists of 14 residues. CDR1 and CDR2 (germline): SEHNR, FQNEAQ (reference sequence). Trimming pared 5 bases from V and 3 bases from J, leaving 14 bases between. The CDR3 here is CASSPGPPNYEQYF. CDR3 DNA sequence: TGTGCCAGCAGCCCCGGCCCTCCGAACTACGAGCAGTACTTC.

This clone was seen only a few times. The chain is built from TRBV6-6 and TRBJ1-6; no firm D call. V lost 1 base to trimming and J lost 7 bases, with 11 bases between them. Per the germline V gene, CDR1 is MNHNY and CDR2 is SVGAGI (reference sequence). The CDR3 has 15 residues. The CDR3 nucleotides are TGTGCCAGCAGTTACTTTCCAGGCGACAATTCACCCCTCCACTTT. Translated, it gives CASSYFPGDNSPLHF.

The chain combines TRBV7-9 with TRBJ2-5, with a possible D match to TRBD1 (6 bases). The CDR3 contains 17 residues. Germline V gene lookup returns CDR1 SEHNR and CDR2 FQNEAQ (reference sequence). V was clipped by 1 base and J by 4 bases, with 19 bases between them. The chain's CDR3 is CASSLVGLTGWVETQYF. The CDR3 DNA reads as TGTGCCAGCAGCTTAGTCGGCTTGACAGGTTGGGTAGAGACCCAGTACTTC.

The chain employs TRBV6-6 and TRBJ2-2; possible D gene TRBD2, 5 bases. Germline assignment: CDR1 MNHNY and CDR2 SVGAGI (reference sequence). V lost 2 bases and J lost 6, with 7 bases in between. The CDR3 consists of 13 residues. The CDR3 reads CASSYLAPGELFF. DNA of the CDR3: TGTGCCAGCAGTTACCTAGCCCCCGGGGAGCTGTTTTTT.

The chain joins TRBV4-1 to TRBJ2-7; D call uncertain. V dropped 3 bases and J dropped 4 bases, with 10 bases sitting between them. The CDR3 extends over 13 amino acids. Germline V lookup: CDR1 MGHRA, CDR2 YSYEKL. CDR3 residues: CASSHPGQYEQYF. The CDR3 nucleotides read TGCGCCAGCAGCCATCCCGGGCAGTACGAGCAGTACTTC.